This TCR beta chain was captured by sequencing in a study of graft-versus-host responses after intestinal transplantation. Overall study context: Recipients had multivisceral, liver-intestinal, or isolated intestinal transplants.

Overall study results and limits: GvH clones detected in recipient marrow included some appearing first in ileum or blood. Early HvG declines after transplant were associated with peak circulating GvH clone levels.

Worth noting for this clone: What it binds is unknown.

Germline loops: CDR1 GTSNPN, CDR2 SVGIG (reference sequence). V lost 1 base and J 4 bases, leaving 16 bases between the germline ends. The CDR3 is 15 amino acids. Assay: immunoSEQ multiplex PCR; the TCRdb copy retains only in-frame clones and omits some. This repertoire shows about 9,800 clones, around 91% found once; its top ten account for approximately 2.2%. The sample was PBMCs, taken roughly 44 days after intestinal transplant. This TCR was sampled from a human patient who received an intestinal transplant, so some T cells may come from the graft donor. V and J are TRBV30 and TRBJ2-5; D uncertain. The chain's CDR3 is CAWSGPTKRPETQYF. The CDR3, as DNA: TGTGCCTGGAGTGGACCCACTAAACGGCCAGAGACCCAGTACTTC.